Below are 20 T cell receptor beta chains sequenced from a single sample in a study of early T cells in non-severe SARS-CoV-2 infection. TCRdb ran MiXCR on the 5' RACE reads and lists one entry per CDR3 protein. The profile shows approximately 90,000 distinct CDR3 sequences, approximately 10% of them singletons. Here the sequenced sample was whole blood, taken at baseline. Receptor source: an adult who was a healthcare worker with PCR-confirmed SARS-CoV-2 infection or an uninfected control (not recorded which).

The rearrangement links TRBV10-1 to TRBJ1-2; D call uncertain. Per the germline V gene, CDR1 is WNHNN and CDR2 is SYGVQD (reference sequence). Between the trimmed V and J ends, which lost 4 bases and 2 bases, there was a span of 8 bases. This CDR3 spans 13 amino acids. In DNA, the CDR3 is TGCGCCAGCAGTGGAGGGAACAACTATGGCTACACCTTC. It translates to CASSGGNNYGYTF.

This clonotype was counted a few times. The chain couples TRBV19 to TRBJ2-2; TRBD1 matches at 10 bases. The V segment lost 5 bases and the J segment 4 bases; nucleotides outside the gene matches: 1. CDR1 LNHDA and CDR2 SQIVND come from the germline V gene (reference sequence). The CDR3 is 14 residues long. The CDR3: CASSDRGLTGELFF. CDR3 DNA: TGTGCCAGTAGTGACAGGGGGCTCACCGGGGAGCTGTTTTTT.

V gene TRBV5-6 combines with J gene TRBJ1-1; no firm D call. V lost 1 base and J lost 3, with 4 bases in between. The CDR3 has 12 residues. CDR1 is SGHDT, CDR2 YYEEEE, per germline. This CDR3 reads CASSLLDTEAFF. DNA for the CDR3: TGTGCCAGCAGCTTGTTGGACACTGAAGCTTTCTTT.

This clonotype was picked up a small number of times. The genes are TRBV7-6 and TRBJ2-7, with 7 bases identical to TRBD1. The CDR3 has 13 residues. With 5 bases clipped from V and 3 bases from J, the junction kept 4 bases outside the gene matches. CDR1 SGHVS and CDR2 FNYEAQ come from the germline V gene. CDR3 amino acids: CASSRDSDYEQYF. The DNA for the CDR3 is TGTGCCAGCAGCCGGGACAGCGACTACGAGCAGTACTTC.

This clonotype came up a few times. This chain joins TRBV6-5 and TRBJ1-1, with 9 positions matching TRBD1. The length of the CDR3 is 16 residues. With V trimmed by 6 bases and J by 2 bases, 10 bases remained unmatched. The germline gives CDR1 MNHEY, CDR2 SVGAGI. CDR3 loop: CASSSDRGSTNTEAFF. CDR3 DNA: TGTGCCAGCAGCTCGGACAGGGGTTCTACCAACACTGAAGCTTTCTTT.

The table lists this clonotype with a few counts. V is TRBV4-3 and J is TRBJ1-1; 7 bases map to TRBD1. This CDR3 region has 14 residues. V shed 3 bases and J 5 bases; nucleotides not matched to a gene: 6. Germline V gene sequence: CDR1 LGHNA, CDR2 YSLEER. CDR3 in DNA: TGCGCCAGCAGCCAGGGCGCACAGGGGACTGAAGCTTTCTTT. It translates to CASSQGAQGTEAFF.

This clonotype was seen a handful of times. The genes are TRBV19 and TRBJ2-7; TRBD1 is a possible D gene (6 bases). Trimming pared 4 bases from V and 4 bases from J, leaving 8 bases between. CDR3 size: 12 residues. The germline V gene encodes CDR1 LNHDA and CDR2 SQIVND (reference sequence). The CDR3 region has the DNA TGTGCCAGTAGTAAGGGGGAATACGAGCAGTACTTC. It codes for CASSKGEYEQYF.

This clonotype has a count of ten or more. The rearrangement joins TRBV3-2 to TRBJ1-3; no check of the table's D call, TRBD1, against the DNA was made. TRBV3-2 constitutes a pseudogene. The CDR3 covers 17 residues. The DNA of the CDR3 is TGTGCCAGCAGCCAATCGGTCCGGGACAGCTCTGGAAACACCATATATTTT. It codes for CASSQSVRDSSGNTIYF.

This chain joins TRBV21-1 and TRBJ1-2; no check of the table's D call, TRBD1, against the DNA was made. TRBV21-1 is designated a pseudogene. This CDR3 region has 15 residues. DNA for the CDR3: TGTGCCAGCAGCAAAGCGGAGGGGGACCTTTTTGGCTACACCTTC. Translated, it gives CASSKAEGDLFGYTF.

This clonotype was detected ten times or more. The gene calls are TRBV15 and TRBJ2-2; 7 bases match TRBD1. This CDR3 comprises 16 residues. Germline V gene lookup returns CDR1 LNHNV and CDR2 YYDKDF (reference sequence). The trim removed 4 bases at V and 0 bases at J, leaving 5 bases unmatched. CDR3 sequence: CATSNPGTANTGELFF. CDR3 nucleotides: TGTGCCACCAGCAACCCCGGGACAGCGAACACCGGGGAGCTGTTTTTT.

This clonotype was counted between two and nine times. The genes are TRBV11-2 and TRBJ2-3, with D uncertain. Looked up from germline, CDR1 is SGHAT and CDR2 is FQNNGV. Trimming stripped 4 bases from V and 0 bases from J, with 5 bases between. The CDR3 is made up of 13 amino acids. This chain's CDR3 is CASSSDSTDTQYF. The CDR3 DNA sequence: TGTGCCAGCAGCTCGGACAGCACAGATACGCAGTATTTT.

This clonotype was recorded a few times. J is TRBJ1-6 and V is TRBV20-1, with D unclear. CDR3 length: 15 residues. Trimming pared 4 bases from V and 0 bases from J, leaving 10 bases between. CDR1 is DFQATT, CDR2 SNEGSKA, per germline (reference sequence). The CDR3, as DNA: TGCAGTGCTACGCGCAGGAGCTCCTATAATTCACCCCTCCACTTT. This codes for CSATRRSSYNSPLHF.

This clonotype has ten or more counts. J is TRBJ2-1 and V is TRBV24-1; D is uncertain. The germline CDR1 and CDR2 sequences are KGHDR and SFDVKD. Trimming shortened V by 4 bases and J by 6 bases, and 12 bases separated the two germline ends. The CDR3 loop spans 14 amino acids. The CDR3 loop is CATSDPSALNEQFF. The CDR3 DNA reads as TGTGCCACCAGTGACCCCTCGGCCCTCAATGAGCAGTTCTTC.

The rearrangement uses TRBV12-3 or TRBV12-4 and TRBJ1-1; maybe TRBD1 (5 bases). V was pared by 6 bases and J by 6 bases, with 17 bases between. This CDR3 has 14 amino acids. CDR3 in amino acids: CASSRDIRGAEAFF. DNA of the CDR3: TGTGCCAGCAGCCGAGACATAAGGGGAGCTGAAGCTTTCTTT.

The chain couples TRBV6-6 to TRBJ1-1; D unclear. Germline assignment: CDR1 MNHNY and CDR2 SVGAGI (reference sequence). The CDR3 contains 14 residues. V was pared by 6 bases and J by 6 bases, with 17 bases between. The CDR3 reads CASSKGRDMSEAFF. CDR3 DNA sequence: TGTGCCAGCAGCAAAGGGAGGGATATGTCTGAAGCTTTCTTT.

This clonotype was observed at least ten times. The chain is built from TRBV10-3 and TRBJ2-5; D may be TRBD1 or TRBD2 (5 bases each). The CDR3 loop spans 16 amino acids. With 3 bases removed from V and 4 bases from J, the gap between germline ends came to 18 bases. Germline-derived CDR1 and CDR2 are ENHRY and SYGVKD. Written as DNA, the CDR3 is TGTGCCATCAGTGATATTAGTGGGACCGCCTTAGAGACCCAGTACTTC. This translates into CAISDISGTALETQYF.

V usage is TRBV4-1 and J usage is TRBJ2-1; D unclear. CDR3 length: 13 amino acids. Trimming stripped 3 bases from V and 8 bases from J, with 11 bases between. Looked up from germline, CDR1 is MGHRA and CDR2 is YSYEKL. The CDR3 protein is CASSQENSDEQFF. The DNA of the CDR3 is TGCGCCAGCAGCCAGGAAAACTCGGATGAGCAGTTCTTC.

This clonotype was seen many times. V usage is TRBV3-1 and J usage is TRBJ2-1; TRBD2 matches at 9 bases. With 0 bases clipped from V and 10 bases from J, the junction kept 7 bases outside the gene matches. The CDR3 contains 15 residues. Looked up from germline, CDR1 is LGHDT and CDR2 is YNNKEL (reference sequence). CDR3 protein: CASSQDTTSGREQFF. CDR3 sequence (DNA): TGTGCCAGCAGCCAAGATACGACTAGCGGCCGGGAGCAGTTCTTC.

In its sample, this clonotype was seen many times. The rearrangement uses TRBV7-2 and TRBJ2-1, with D possibly being TRBD1 (5 bases). Germline loops: CDR1 SGHTA, CDR2 FQGNSA. The CDR3 runs to 14 residues. V lost 5 bases and J 7 bases, leaving 15 bases between the germline ends. CDR3 loop: CASSLMQGRNEQFF. CDR3 bases: TGTGCCAGCAGCCTGATGCAGGGTAGGAATGAGCAGTTCTTC.

This clonotype came up a few times. The DNA for the CDR3 is TGCAGTGCTAGTCTGTCGGGGCTTAATTCACCCCTCCACTTT. Amino acids: CSASLSGLNSPLHF. The chain couples TRBV20-1 to TRBJ1-6; a weak D match, TRBD1 (5 bases). CDR1 and CDR2 from the germline V gene are DFQATT and SNEGSKA (reference sequence). V was clipped by 3 bases and J by 6 bases, with 12 bases between them. There are 14 residues in the CDR3.